The 27 T cell receptor beta chains below were found in one sample sequenced in a study of T cells after yellow fever vaccination. TCRdb reprocessed the 5' RACE reads via MiXCR and lists one record per CDR3 protein. This sample has under 500,000 distinct CDR3 sequences, with around 20% found just once. Sequencing used PBMCs, obtained before the yellow fever booster vaccination. The receptors were gathered from a man younger than 35 who received the YFV17D yellow fever vaccine.

This clonotype was found many times. The rearrangement links TRBV7-2 to TRBJ2-1; TRBD1 aligns across 9 bases. The trim removed 4 bases at V and 9 bases at J, leaving 4 bases unmatched. Per germline, CDR1 SGHTA and CDR2 FQGNSA. CDR3 length: 13 residues. The CDR3 loop is CASSYGTGFEQFF. The CDR3 DNA follows: TGTGCCAGCAGCTACGGGACAGGGTTTGAGCAGTTCTTC.

The CDR3 DNA follows: TGTGCCAGCAGCGTAGACGGGGGTGCAGATACGCAGTATTTT. This gives the protein CASSVDGGADTQYF. J is TRBJ2-3 and V is TRBV9, with D perhaps matching TRBD2 (6 bases). This CDR3 has 14 amino acids. V lost 0 bases, J lost 4 bases, and 9 bases lay in between. Germline CDR1 and CDR2: SGDLS and YYNGEE.

V and J are TRBV28 and TRBJ2-7, with 8 bases fitting TRBD2. This CDR3 is built from 14 residues. The germline gives CDR1 MDHEN, CDR2 SYDVKM. Trimming removed 7 bases from V and 2 bases from J; junction bases left unmatched: 7. CDR3 region: CASNSGGRAYEQYV. CDR3 sequence (DNA): TGTGCCAGCAACTCGGGGGGGCGAGCCTACGAGCAGTACGTC.

This chain joins TRBV12-5 and TRBJ2-2, with D tentatively TRBD2 (7 bases). This CDR3 has 15 amino acids. CDR1 LGHNT and CDR2 FRNRAP come from the germline V gene. Trimming pared 2 bases from V and 7 bases from J, leaving 14 bases between. This CDR3 reads CASGLPWEGVGELFF. The CDR3 bases are TGTGCTAGTGGTTTGCCATGGGAGGGGGTCGGGGAGCTGTTTTTT.

This clonotype was found a few times. V and J are TRBV5-5 and TRBJ1-1; D perhaps matches TRBD1 (5 bases). The CDR3 runs to 16 residues. Germline CDR1 SGHKS, CDR2 YYEKEE (reference sequence). Trimming removed 2 bases at V and 0 bases at J, with 14 bases between. The CDR3 sequence: CASSFSTVFMNTEAFF. CDR3 coding DNA: TGTGCCAGCAGCTTCTCGACAGTCTTCATGAACACTGAAGCTTTCTTT.

The table lists this clonotype with a few counts. The rearrangement joins TRBV7-6 to TRBJ1-6; unclear D gene. Trimming stripped 5 bases from V and 10 bases from J, with 15 bases between. CDR1 and CDR2 from the germline V gene are SGHVS and FNYEAQ. CDR3 length: 14 residues. The CDR3 sequence is CASSPRAGGSPLHF. CDR3 nucleotides: TGTGCCAGCAGCCCTCGGGCGGGTGGCTCACCCCTCCACTTT.

The V and J genes are TRBV20-1 and TRBJ2-5, with TRBD2 matching over 12 bases. Germline V gene data show CDR1 as DFQATT and CDR2 as SNEGSKA (reference sequence). With V trimmed by 5 bases and J by 4 bases, 11 bases remained unmatched. This CDR3 has 16 amino acids. In nucleotides, the CDR3 is TGCAGTGCTGGGACTAGCGGGTCCCCCCCAGGAGAGACCCAGTACTTC. Translating gives CSAGTSGSPPGETQYF.

This clonotype was seen only a few times. The chain links TRBV7-9 to TRBJ1-2; 7 bases line up with TRBD1. This CDR3 spans 13 amino acids. The ends lost 4 bases at V and 5 bases at J; junction bases unmatched: 4. The germline CDR1 and CDR2 sequences are SEHNR and FQNEAQ (reference sequence). The CDR3: CASSWDSNYGYTF. The CDR3 nucleotides are TGTGCCAGCAGCTGGGACAGCAATTATGGCTACACCTTC.

The chain combines TRBV18 with TRBJ1-2; D remains ambiguous. This CDR3 is built from 13 residues. Trimming took 3 bases from V and 1 from J, leaving 6 bases between them. Germline V CDR1 and CDR2: KGHSH, LQKENI. CDR3 loop: CASSPTSNYGYTF. CDR3 nucleotide sequence: TGTGCCAGCTCACCGACAAGTAACTATGGCTACACCTTC.

This rearrangement joins TRBV7-2 to TRBJ1-5; no clear D. There are 13 residues in the CDR3. Trimming shortened V by 3 bases and J by 7 bases, and 10 bases separated the two germline ends. Germline-derived CDR1 and CDR2 are SGHTA and FQGNSA. Here the CDR3 reads CASSFTFWQPQHF. The CDR3 DNA sequence: TGTGCCAGCAGCTTCACGTTTTGGCAGCCCCAGCATTTT. Based on the CDR3 plus reference TRBV7-2 and TRBJ1-5, the full variable domain is GAGVSQSPSNKVTEKGKDVELRCDPISGHTALYWYRQSLGQGLEFLIYFQGNSAPDKSGLPSDRFSAERTGGSVSTLTIQRTQQEDSAVYLCASSFTFWQPQHFGDGTRLSIL.

The chain links TRBV3-1 to TRBJ1-5; no clear D gene. V was trimmed by 0 bases and J by 5 bases, leaving 8 bases between them. CDR1 is LGHDT and CDR2 is YNNKEL in the germline V gene (reference sequence). The CDR3 consists of 14 residues. The CDR3 DNA sequence: TGTGCCAGCAGCCAAGAGGGAGACTATCAGCCCCAGCATTTT. This gives the protein CASSQEGDYQPQHF.

The CDR3 nucleotides read TGTGCCACCAGTGATCCAGTAGGGACCGCAGGTCAAGAGACCCAGTACTTC. This codes for CATSDPVGTAGQETQYF. The chain couples TRBV24-1 to TRBJ2-5; perhaps D is TRBD1 or TRBD2 (5 bases each). Trimming pared 3 bases from V and 2 bases from J, leaving 18 bases between. The V gene's germline CDR1 is KGHDR and CDR2 SFDVKD. This CDR3 spans 17 amino acids.

This clonotype turned up a few times. This chain joins TRBV5-1 and TRBJ2-7, with 8 bases identical to TRBD1. CDR1 and CDR2 from the germline V gene are SGHRS and YFSETQ. V lost 4 bases, J lost 0 bases, and 9 bases stayed unmatched. The CDR3 is made up of 16 amino acids. The CDR3 DNA reads as TGCGCCAGCAGCCCGGACGGACAGGGTTTCTCCTACGAGCAGTACTTC. This codes for CASSPDGQGFSYEQYF.

This clonotype was observed many times. One junction end disagrees with the germline gene, perhaps due to a read error. V and J are TRBV5-1 and TRBJ1-1, with TRBD1 identical over 8 bases. The germline gives CDR1 SGHRS, CDR2 YFSETQ. This CDR3 spans 14 amino acids. CDR3 residues: CASSLDRANTEAFF. The CDR3 DNA reads TGTGCCAGCAGCTTGGACAGGGCGAACACTGAAGCTTTCTTT.

This clonotype was recorded at least ten times. The V and J genes are TRBV5-5 and TRBJ2-5; either TRBD1 or TRBD2 may fit D (5 bases each). Germline CDR1 SGHKS, CDR2 YYEKEE (reference sequence). This CDR3 spans 15 amino acids. V was shortened by 4 bases and J by 5 bases, with 18 bases between the two germline ends. The CDR3: CASSPRTPAGETQYF. For the CDR3, the DNA is TGTGCCAGCAGCCCCCGGACTCCCGCAGGGGAGACCCAGTACTTC.

This clonotype was seen a handful of times. This chain uses TRBV20-1 with TRBJ2-7; D is ambiguous. Trimming took 3 bases from V and 7 from J, leaving 16 bases between them. The CDR3 length is 13 residues. Germline CDR1 and CDR2: DFQATT and SNEGSKA (reference sequence). As DNA, the CDR3 is TGCAGTGCTAGCTCCGGGCCCGTTAAGGAGCAGTACTTC. It yields the protein CSASSGPVKEQYF.

V usage is TRBV3-1 and J usage is TRBJ2-2; maybe TRBD2 (5 bases). With 4 bases removed from V and 1 base from J, the gap between germline ends came to 19 bases. The CDR3 sequence is 18 residues long. Per germline, CDR1 LGHDT and CDR2 YNNKEL (reference sequence). CDR3 loop: CASSLAFLAGRNTGELFF. The CDR3, as DNA: TGTGCCAGCAGCCTCGCATTCCTGGCGGGTAGGAACACCGGGGAGCTGTTTTTT.

The V call is TRBV9, the J call TRBJ1-4; possibly TRBD1 for D (5 bases). The CDR3 covers 16 residues. Germline V CDR1 and CDR2: SGDLS, YYNGEE. The V gene lost 4 bases and the J gene lost 7 bases, with 20 bases spanning the gap. This CDR3 reads CASSPSPPGLGEKLFF. CDR3 bases: TGTGCCAGCAGCCCCAGCCCGCCGGGGCTTGGTGAAAAACTGTTTTTT.

CDR3 coding DNA: TGTGCCAGCAGCAAGCGGACAGGAGTGGCCTACGAGCAGTACGTC. Its protein product is CASSKRTGVAYEQYV. This chain joins TRBV5-6 and TRBJ2-7, with TRBD1 matching over 7 bases. Germline CDR1 and CDR2: SGHDT and YYEEEE. This CDR3 is built from 15 residues. V dropped 4 bases and J dropped 2; count of bases not matched to a gene: 9.

The J gene is TRBJ1-2, the V gene TRBV11-2; TRBD1 matches 7 bases. CDR1 and CDR2 from the germline V gene are SGHAT and FQNNGV. The ends lost 5 bases at V and 6 bases at J; junction bases unmatched: 12. The CDR3 spans 15 residues. DNA of the CDR3: TGTGCCAGCAGCCCAACTGACAGGGACGTGAATGGCTACACCTTC. Its protein product is CASSPTDRDVNGYTF. The complete variable domain, with remaining parts taken from reference TRBV11-2 and TRBJ1-2, reads EAGVAQSPRYKIIEKRQSVAFWCNPISGHATLYWYQQILGQGPKLLIQFQNNGVVDDSQLPKDRFSAERLKGVDSTLKIQPAKLEDSAVYLCASSPTDRDVNGYTFGSGTRLTVV.

The genes are TRBV6-2 or TRBV6-3 and TRBJ1-1; the match to TRBD1 covers 8 bases. Trimming took 2 bases from V and 6 from J; bases not matched to a gene: 2. There are 13 residues in the CDR3. CDR1 and CDR2 from the germline V gene are MNHEY and SVGEGT. The CDR3 is CASSYGRGPEAFF. The CDR3 nucleotides read TGTGCCAGCAGTTACGGCAGGGGGCCTGAAGCTTTCTTT.

This clonotype was counted only a few times. This chain links TRBV6-2 or TRBV6-3 with TRBJ2-1; D is possibly TRBD2 (6 bases). CDR3 length equals 13 residues. Trimming pared 7 bases from V and 0 bases from J, leaving 7 bases between. The germline V gene encodes CDR1 MNHEY and CDR2 SVGEGT. CDR3 nucleotides: TGTGCCAGCATGACTAGCTCCTACAATGAGCAGTTCTTC. Residues: CASMTSSYNEQFF.

This clonotype occurred many times. V gene TRBV6-5 combines with J gene TRBJ2-7; a possible D gene is TRBD1 (5 bases). This CDR3 comprises 14 residues. Germline CDR1 MNHEY, CDR2 SVGAGI. Trimming pared 2 bases from V and 1 base from J, leaving 9 bases between. For the CDR3, the DNA is TGTGCCAGCAGTTACGGTTCAGGGTCCTACGAGCAGTACTTC. Residues: CASSYGSGSYEQYF.

This clonotype appeared many times. This chain links TRBV11-2 with TRBJ1-6, with 8 bases aligning to TRBD1. V trimming: 5 bases; J trimming: 7 bases; junction bases outside the gene matches: 7. CDR3 length equals 15 residues. CDR1 and CDR2 from the germline V gene are SGHAT and FQNNGV. The CDR3 spells CASSRQGPTNSPLHF. DNA of the CDR3: TGTGCCAGCAGCAGACAGGGGCCTACCAATTCACCCCTCCACTTT.

This clonotype was observed many times. The rearrangement uses TRBV7-2 and TRBJ2-3; 8 bases align to TRBD2. The germline V gene has CDR1 SGHTA and CDR2 FQGNSA. This CDR3 region has 17 residues. Trimming at V came to 2 bases and at J to 0 bases, leaving 7 bases not matched to a gene. The CDR3 sequence is CASSLYSGGQSTDTQYF. CDR3 nucleotides: TGTGCCAGCAGCTTATACAGCGGGGGCCAAAGCACAGATACGCAGTATTTT.

The chain is built from TRBV27 and TRBJ1-1, with TRBD1 identical over 7 bases. V dropped 6 bases and J dropped 7; count of bases not matched to a gene: 5. Germline loops: CDR1 MNHEY, CDR2 SMNVEV (reference sequence). The CDR3 has 12 amino acids. CDR3 residues: CASRNRGLEAFF. CDR3 DNA sequence: TGTGCCAGCAGAAACAGGGGTCTTGAAGCTTTCTTT.

The sample holds a few counts of this clonotype. The chain is built from TRBV6-1 and TRBJ2-7; D is perhaps TRBD1 (5 bases). Germline V gene sequence: CDR1 MNHNS, CDR2 SASEGT. This CDR3 is built from 17 residues. Trimming removed 4 bases at V and 2 bases at J, with 21 bases between. Written as DNA, the CDR3 is TGTGCCAGCAGTGCAAGAAACGAAGCAGGGTCTACCTACGAGCAGTACTTC. Its protein is CASSARNEAGSTYEQYF.